Below, 7 T cell receptor beta chains from the same sample are listed, as sequenced in a study of regulatory T cells in long-lasting Graves disease. To make TCR beta libraries, researchers used iRepertoire HTBI primers and Arm-PCR of CDR3 regions. MiXCR, run by TCRdb on the multiplex PCR reads, gives a single entry per CDR3 protein. In the table there are 500,000 or so distinct CDR3 sequences, approximately 15% of which are singletons. The time point denotes: newly diagnosed GD, antithyroid drugs for less than 3 months. The authors made the TCR library using RNA they extracted from PBMCs. The sample was also reused in another study, on T cells in Graves' hyperthyroidism and ophthalmopathy.

This material consisted of peripheral blood mononuclear cells (PBMCs), taken at new diagnosis, from a patient treated with antithyroid drugs. These receptors originate from a woman in her forties or fifties with Graves disease.

This clonotype was found once. Just one base apart from a much larger clone, this may be a read error. V is TRBV5-6 and J is TRBJ2-7; the match to TRBD2 covers 8 bases. The CDR3 consists of 15 residues. The V gene's germline CDR1 is SGHDT and CDR2 YYEEEE. DNA of the CDR3: TGTGCCAGCAGCTTGGTTAGCGGGGCCCGCTACGAGGAGTACTTC. Translation gives CASSLVSGARYEEYF.

This chain links TRBV6-1 with TRBJ2-5; perhaps TRBD2 as D (6 bases). CDR3 length: 13 amino acids. Germline V gene data show CDR1 as MNHNS and CDR2 as SASEGT. The germline V and J ends were trimmed by 6 bases and 6 bases, with 14 bases remaining between them. For the CDR3, the DNA is TGTGCCAGCAGCCGGGGGATCGTTAAGACCCAGTACTTC. Protein sequence: CASSRGIVKTQYF.

This clonotype was seen repeatedly, ten times or more. This rearrangement joins TRBV18 to TRBJ2-7; D ambiguous. Germline assignment: CDR1 KGHSH and CDR2 LQKENI. CDR3 size: 12 residues. Trimming left V 2 bases short and J 6 bases short, with 8 bases between. The DNA for the CDR3 is TGTGCCAGCTCACCAGCCGCGAGCGAGCAGTACTTC. Its protein is CASSPAASEQYF.

This clonotype was detected a few times. V is TRBV3-1 and J is TRBJ2-2, with D unclear. The CDR3 extends over 13 amino acids. V lost 1 base to trimming and J lost 6 bases, with 6 bases between them. Germline loops: CDR1 LGHDT, CDR2 YNNKEL (reference sequence). CDR3 DNA: TGTGCCAGCAGCCAAGTAGGGTCCGGGGAGCTGTTTTTT. This translates into CASSQVGSGELFF.

This clonotype was seen a handful of times. This clone may be a read error of a much larger clone one base away. This sequence joins TRBV6-2 or TRBV6-3 and TRBJ1-1; TRBD1 agrees at 8 bases. V shed 7 bases and J 0 bases; nucleotides not matched to a gene: 4. Germline V gene sequence: CDR1 MNHEY, CDR2 SVGEGT. The CDR3 spans 14 residues. Here the CDR3 DNA reads TGTGCCAGCACCCCGACAGGGGTGAACACTGAAGCTTTCTTT. Translating gives CASTPTGVNTEAFF.

In its sample, this clonotype was seen many times. The chain combines TRBV12-3 or TRBV12-4 with TRBJ1-5, with D hard to call. With 5 bases removed from V and 0 bases from J, the gap between germline ends came to 11 bases. The CDR3 consists of 15 residues. The CDR3 DNA follows: TGTGCCAGCAGTGATAACCCCTATAGCAATCAGCCCCAGCATTTT. This sequence encodes CASSDNPYSNQPQHF.

The chain has TRBV20-1 and TRBJ1-1, with D perhaps TRBD1 (5 bases). With 7 bases removed from V and 5 bases from J, the gap between germline ends came to 17 bases. This CDR3 is 13 amino acids long. Germline assignment: CDR1 DFQATT and CDR2 SNEGSKA (reference sequence). The CDR3 region is CSVMGEPGTEAFF. The CDR3 DNA follows: TGCAGTGTCATGGGGGAACCAGGGACTGAAGCTTTCTTT.